The rows below give T cell receptor beta chains drawn from one sample of a study of cytotoxic CD8 clonotypes in ibrutinib-treated CLL. Sequencing used immunoSEQ multiplex PCR; TCRdb keeps in-frame clones, though not all of them. The sample carries roughly 220,000 clones, 75% to 80% recorded once. The input for sequencing was PBMCs, taken after 12 months of ibrutinib treatment. These receptors all come from a human donor with chronic lymphocytic leukemia. CDR3s leave out the opening cysteine and the closing phenylalanine or tryptophan. A D gene is named only where the DNA matches it firmly. Expanded clones get a size class; other rows say once, few or many, or leave the size out.

V gene | clone size | D gene | CDR3 length | CDR3 protein
TRBV27 | NA | NA | 11 | ASRIQGGETQY
TRBV5-1 | once | TRBD1 | 11 | ASSPGQGETQY
TRBV2 | NA | NA | 12 | ASSVRVGDYEQY
TRBV6-6 | few | TRBD1 | 11 | ASGDRPVYGYT
TRBV4-1 | once | NA | 10 | ASSPSEEGHT
TRBV18 | few | NA | 13 | ASSPGGGAGTEAF
TRBV5-1 | NA | NA | 11 | ASSSGVTGELF
TRBV5-1 | few | TRBD1 | 13 | ASSPRGQGFNEQF
TRBV19 | NA | TRBD1 | 16 | ASSIPPGQGVYLYGYT
TRBV2 | once | NA | 12 | ASSWTPGNYGYT
TRBV29-1 | NA | NA | 10 | SARQNTGELF
TRBV5-1 | NA | TRBD1 | 13 | ASSLVSGQGYTIY
TRBV6-1 | NA | NA | 13 | ASSGRDSDSYEQY
TRBV5-1 | NA | NA | 12 | ASSLQPAPGELF
TRBV30 | NA | TRBD1 | 10 | AWNRGLDTQY
TRBV6-6 | NA | TRBD1 | 11 | ASSQQGPDTQY
TRBV19 | NA | NA | 13 | ASSNPGVHTGELF
TRBV10-3 | once | NA | 12 | AISPTTTNEKLF
TRBV7-6 | NA | TRBD1 | 13 | ASSLVGQGNTEAF
TRBV29-1 | NA | NA | 12 | SVEGEGKDYEQY
TRBV7-8 | NA | TRBD2 | 14 | ASSLIAGGHTDTQY
TRBV11-2 | NA | NA | 11 | ASSFPGVYEQY
TRBV27 | NA | TRBD1 | 12 | ASSPPGQQETQY
TRBV10-3 | NA | NA | 12 | AISENGQNQPQH
TRBV2 | NA | TRBD2 | 12 | ASSERGLAGEQY
TRBV5-6 | NA | NA | 14 | ASSLKASGVGTEAF